The T cell receptor (beta chain) described here comes from a study of blood T cells in healthy people across ages. Study background: About one barcoded beta molecule per two T cells came from capture by template switching.

Donation came from healthy Caucasian individuals in Russia who were aged roughly 6 to 95. Peripheral blood was drawn, approximately 9.7 milliliters per donor. Per germline, CDR1 MNHEY and CDR2 SVGAGI. This CDR3 spans 15 amino acids. Trimming removed 2 bases at V and 2 bases at J, with 11 bases between. A J-beta primer mix and a sample-barcoded 5' primer were used in a second PCR of about 6 to 12 cycles. In TCRdb, the 5' RACE reads were re-called with MiXCR into one record per CDR3 protein. Of around 1.5 million distinct CDR3 sequences listed, approximately 60% are singletons. To note about this clonotype: Its matching antigen is unknown.

Study results and limitations: Naive T cell percentage showed a strong correlation with TCR beta diversity.

The TCR was taken from a man younger than 35 in good health. The chain recombines TRBV6-5 with TRBJ2-3; TRBD2 might be the D (5 bases). The sequencing sample was made of blood. CDR3 residues: CASSYRDPLTDTQYF. CDR3 sequence (DNA): TGTGCCAGCAGTTACCGGGATCCTCTCACAGATACGCAGTATTTT.